Here is one T cell receptor (beta chain) with its context. Its antigen remains unidentified. One junction end does not reproduce the germline sequence, and a read error may be involved. Documented treatment: roughly 19 received Ad26.COV2.S at low or high dose, single or two shots; roughly five received placebo; per-sample allocation not given. Vaccine and placebo recipients were sampled on day 63 after the first injection. An Ad26 vector carrying the Wuhan-strain SARS-CoV-2 spike served as the vaccine. This entry is derived from a study of Ad26.COV2.S vaccination and SARS-CoV-2 variants. Study context: Enrollment placed the donor in the COV1001 Ad26.COV2.S trial arm. Dosing was one shot or two shots 56 days apart. General study findings and limits: Assessments of TCR breadth and depth may have underestimated the total T cell responses.

This CDR3 is built from 13 residues. Germline V lookup: CDR1 SSHAT, CDR2 FNYEAQ (reference sequence). Generated by immunoSEQ multiplex PCR, the TCRdb table keeps only in-frame clones and is missing some. The top ten hold more than 3% of the sample, which has around 320,000 clones, over 75% seen once. Sequencing used peripheral blood, obtained in a trial of Ad26.COV2.S vaccine versus placebo. This receptor was taken from a person aged 18 to 65 who received the Ad26.COV2.S COVID-19 vaccine or a placebo. The chain uses TRBV7-7 and TRBJ2-7; TRBD1 agrees at 10 bases. CDR3 sequence: CASSWDRGYEQYF. In DNA, the CDR3 is TGTGCTAGCAGCTGGGACAGGGGTTACGAGCAGTACTTC. The full variable domain, completed using reference TRBV7-7 and TRBJ2-7, is GAGVSQSPRYKVTKRGQDVTLRCDPISSHATLYWYQQALGQGPEFLTYFNYEAQPDKSGLPSDRFSAERPEGSISTLTIQRTEQRDSAMYRCASSWDRGYEQYFGPGTRLTVT.